The 32 T cell receptor beta chains reported below all come from one sample, sequenced in a study of shared clonotypes between healthy human individuals. Sequencing used immunoSEQ multiplex PCR; TCRdb keeps in-frame clones, though not all of them. The profile shows millions of clones, around 96% of them singletons. Only CD45RO-negative cells positively selected for CCR7 counted as naive CD8 cells, so terminally differentiated effector memory CD45RA+ cells were excluded. The material sequenced was naive CD8+ T cells sorted from blood. The receptor set was obtained from a man between 18 and 35 years old in good health.

The chain is built from TRBV30 and TRBJ1-5; TRBD1 is a possible D gene (6 bases). Germline V gene lookup returns CDR1 GTSNPN and CDR2 SVGIG (reference sequence). V lost 5 bases, J lost 4 bases, and 18 bases lay in between. The CDR3 spans 15 residues. The CDR3 sequence is CAWDVGAGVNQPQHF. The CDR3 nucleotides read TGTGCCTGGGACGTAGGAGCAGGGGTTAATCAGCCCCAGCATTTT.

The V and J genes are TRBV2 and TRBJ2-7; D not certain. Germline CDR1 and CDR2: SNHLY and FYNNEI. The CDR3 runs 11 residues. V lost 5 bases and J 5 bases, leaving 7 bases between the germline ends. CDR3 bases: TGTGCCAGCAGTCGCGGCCACGAGCAGTACTTC. Encoded protein: CASSRGHEQYF.

As concerns this clone: Germline and junction disagree at one end, which may indicate a read error. The chain couples TRBV6-6 to TRBJ2-1; D gene ambiguous. The length of the CDR3 is 9 residues. Germline CDR1 is MNHNY and CDR2 is SVGAGI (reference sequence). CDR3 coding DNA: TGTGCCAGCAGTCCCGTCCCGGTCTTC. Amino acids: CASSPVPVF.

In the case of this clone: Other nucleotide sequences from this sample produce the same CDR3. The CDR3 loop reads CASSLQINYGYTF. In DNA form, the CDR3 reads TGTGCCAGCAGTTTGCAGATAAACTATGGCTACACCTTC. This chain uses TRBV27 with TRBJ1-2; no firm D call. Germline V gives CDR1 MNHEY, CDR2 SMNVEV (reference sequence). The CDR3 contains 13 residues. Deletions cut 3 bases from V and 2 bases from J, with 7 bases between.

The V gene is TRBV4-1, the J gene TRBJ2-5; TRBD2 matches 7 bases. This CDR3 has 16 amino acids. Germline V gene data show CDR1 as MGHRA and CDR2 as YSYEKL. The V and J ends lost 1 base and 2 bases, in that order; junction bases with no gene match: 7. This CDR3 is CASSQGLSGGQETQYF. The CDR3 DNA reads as TGCGCCAGCAGCCAAGGGCTATCCGGGGGGCAAGAGACCCAGTACTTC.

CDR3 protein: CASSLVRQGNQPQHF. The DNA for the CDR3 is TGTGCCAGCAGCTTAGTACGACAGGGCAATCAGCCCCAGCATTTT. The V and J genes are TRBV11-3 and TRBJ1-5, with D tentatively TRBD1 (6 bases). This CDR3 is built from 15 residues. Germline CDR1 and CDR2: SGHNT and YENEEA. V was clipped by 1 base and J by 2 bases, with 9 bases between them.

This rearrangement joins TRBV29-1 to TRBJ2-2; tentative D call: TRBD2 (6 bases). The germline CDR1 and CDR2 sequences are SQVTM and ANQGSEA. V was shortened by 6 bases and J by 7 bases, with 9 bases between the two germline ends. The CDR3 totals 11 residues. The CDR3 DNA reads TGCAGCGTGGGGACTGGCGGGGAGCTGTTTTTT. Its protein is CSVGTGGELFF.

Remarks on this clone: The sample contains more than one DNA sequence encoding this CDR3. The chain combines TRBV30 with TRBJ1-5; D not certain. Per the germline V gene, CDR1 is GTSNPN and CDR2 is SVGIG (reference sequence). V dropped 0 bases and J dropped 3 bases, with 6 bases sitting between them. The CDR3 length is 13 residues. For the CDR3, the DNA is TGTGCCTGGAGTGTGCAGTCCAATCAGCCCCAGCATTTT. Amino acids: CAWSVQSNQPQHF.

The chain has TRBV27 and TRBJ2-7; the match to TRBD1 covers 8 bases. Germline V lookup: CDR1 MNHEY, CDR2 SMNVEV (reference sequence). The CDR3 is 14 residues long. V trimming: 4 bases; J trimming: 5 bases; junction bases outside the gene matches: 7. DNA for the CDR3: TGTGCCAGCAGTTCCCGACAGGGGTTCGACGAGCAGTACTTC. Translating it yields CASSSRQGFDEQYF.

The rearrangement links TRBV9 to TRBJ1-6, with a tentative D call TRBD1 (5 bases). The CDR3 contains 13 residues. Per the germline V gene, CDR1 is SGDLS and CDR2 is YYNGEE. V was pared by 4 bases and J by 9 bases, with 11 bases between. In nucleotides, the CDR3 is TGTGCCAGCAGCCCCGAGGGGTTTTCACCCCTCCACTTT. The encoded protein is CASSPEGFSPLHF.

The genes are TRBV5-4 and TRBJ2-1, with 13 bases lining up with TRBD2. This CDR3 spans 15 amino acids. The germline V gene encodes CDR1 SGHNT and CDR2 YYREEE (reference sequence). V lost 3 bases, J lost 6 bases, and 3 bases stayed unmatched. CDR3 bases: TGTGCCAGCAGCTCCGGACTAGCGGGAGTCAATGAGCAGTTCTTC. Protein sequence: CASSSGLAGVNEQFF. The full variable domain, with the rest looked up from reference TRBV5-4 and TRBJ2-1, is ETGVTQSPTHLIKTRGQQVTLRCSSQSGHNTVSWYQQALGQGPQFIFQYYREEENGRGNFPPRFSGLQFPNYSSELNVNALELDDSALYLCASSSGLAGVNEQFFGPGTRLTVL.

The chain employs TRBV9 and TRBJ1-1; no firm D call. V dropped 0 bases and J dropped 6 bases, with 9 bases sitting between them. The CDR3 spans 13 residues. Germline assignment: CDR1 SGDLS and CDR2 YYNGEE. The CDR3 DNA reads TGTGCCAGCAGCGTAGAGGGCGGGGCTGAAGCTTTCTTT. Translated: CASSVEGGAEAFF.

Concerning this clone: Germline is not matched at one junction end, which may reflect a read error. The chain links TRBV7-2 to TRBJ2-1; possible D gene TRBD1, 6 bases. CDR3 length: 17 amino acids. Per germline, CDR1 SGHTA and CDR2 FQGNSA. CDR3 coding DNA: TGTGCCAGCAGCTTAGAGGGGACACTTTCTTTTTACATTGAGCAGTTCTTC. It encodes CASSLEGTLSFYIEQFF.

Comment on this clone: Other nucleotide sequences from this sample produce the same CDR3. This chain's CDR3 is CAWSVGSGAYEQYF. As DNA, the CDR3 is TGTGCCTGGAGTGTAGGTAGCGGAGCCTACGAGCAGTACTTC. The chain uses TRBV30 and TRBJ2-7; the D gene is possibly TRBD2 (6 bases). This CDR3 spans 14 amino acids. Germline loops: CDR1 GTSNPN, CDR2 SVGIG (reference sequence). V dropped 0 bases and J dropped 2 bases, with 11 bases sitting between them.

This sequence joins TRBV5-4 and TRBJ1-2, with 8 positions matching TRBD1. This CDR3 has 14 amino acids. Germline V gene sequence: CDR1 SGHNT, CDR2 YYREEE (reference sequence). V trimming: 3 bases; J trimming: 6 bases; junction bases outside the gene matches: 7. The CDR3 here is CASSSGGEWDGYTF. The CDR3 DNA follows: TGTGCCAGCAGCTCAGGGGGCGAATGGGATGGCTACACCTTC.

The chain couples TRBV13 to TRBJ1-4; 7 bases fit TRBD1. V was pared by 0 bases and J by 8 bases, with 6 bases of the junction left unmatched. This CDR3 contains 15 residues. Germline V gene data show CDR1 as PRHDT and CDR2 as FYEKMQ (reference sequence). The CDR3 loop is CASSLGTGRKEKLFF. In DNA, the CDR3 is TGTGCCAGCAGCTTAGGGACAGGGAGGAAGGAAAAACTGTTTTTT. Complete variable domain (other parts from reference TRBV13 and TRBJ1-4): AAGVIQSPRHLIKEKRETATLKCYPIPRHDTVYWYQQGPGQDPQFLISFYEKMQSDKGSIPDRFSAQQFSDYHSELNMSSLELGDSALYFCASSLGTGRKEKLFFGSGTQLSVL.

The V call is TRBV27, the J call TRBJ2-1, with TRBD2 identical over 7 bases. The CDR3 covers 12 residues. Germline-derived CDR1 and CDR2 are MNHEY and SMNVEV (reference sequence). V lost 2 bases to trimming and J lost 13 bases; unmatched junction nucleotides: 5. The CDR3 sequence is CASSLMGGTQFF. The CDR3 DNA sequence: TGTGCCAGCAGTTTAATGGGGGGGACCCAGTTCTTC.

This rearrangement joins TRBV28 to TRBJ2-3; D could derive from TRBD1 or TRBD2 (5 bases each). V lost 9 bases to trimming and J lost 8 bases, with 15 bases between them. CDR3 length: 12 amino acids. The germline V gene has CDR1 MDHEN and CDR2 SYDVKM. The CDR3 sequence: CASRIDGGTQYF. The CDR3 DNA reads TGTGCCAGTAGGATCGATGGGGGTACGCAGTATTTT.

The chain links TRBV7-9 to TRBJ1-2; TRBD1 agrees at 10 bases. This CDR3 is 14 amino acids long. The germline CDR1 and CDR2 sequences are SEHNR and FQNEAQ (reference sequence). V lost 6 bases to trimming and J lost 2 bases; unmatched junction nucleotides: 3. CDR3: CASRGTGENYGYTF. The CDR3 DNA sequence: TGTGCCAGCAGGGGGACAGGGGAAAACTATGGCTACACCTTC.

This chain links TRBV7-6 with TRBJ1-5; D might be TRBD1 (5 bases). Trimming removed 5 bases at V and 6 bases at J, with 14 bases between. Germline V gene data show CDR1 as SGHVS and CDR2 as FNYEAQ. The CDR3 runs 14 residues. CDR3 residues: CASSLGGFGQPQHF. The CDR3 nucleotides are TGTGCCAGCAGCCTCGGGGGGTTCGGTCAGCCCCAGCATTTT.

The rearrangement joins TRBV5-1 to TRBJ1-2, with D unclear. V lost 0 bases, J lost 6 bases, and 12 bases lay in between. The CDR3 is 14 amino acids. From germline, CDR1 is SGHRS and CDR2 YFSETQ. The CDR3 protein is CASSLDSPTDGYTF. The CDR3 region has the DNA TGCGCCAGCAGCTTGGACAGCCCCACGGATGGCTACACCTTC.

The genes are TRBV4-3 and TRBJ2-1; possibly TRBD2 for D (5 bases). The CDR3 covers 13 residues. V lost 1 base and J lost 8, with 9 bases in between. The germline CDR1 and CDR2 sequences are LGHNA and YSLEER. CDR3 DNA sequence: TGCGCCAGCAGCCAAGCTGCCGGGGATGAGCAGTTCTTC. Amino acid sequence: CASSQAAGDEQFF.

The chain recombines TRBV29-1 with TRBJ1-5, with 8 bases lining up with TRBD1. There are 14 residues in the CDR3. Germline V CDR1 and CDR2: SQVTM, ANQGSEA. Unmatched junction bases numbered 5, after V lost 3 bases and J lost 4 bases. CDR3 protein: CSVDQGAQNQPQHF. Here the CDR3 DNA reads TGCAGCGTTGACCAGGGGGCCCAAAATCAGCCCCAGCATTTT.

A word on this clone: Other nucleotide sequences from this sample produce the same CDR3. CDR3 sequence (DNA): TGTGCCAGCAGCACAAGCTACGAGCAGTACTTC. It is translated as CASSTSYEQYF. V usage is TRBV7-9 and J usage is TRBJ2-7; D is undetermined. Germline lookup yields CDR1 SEHNR and CDR2 FQNEAQ (reference sequence). The CDR3 sequence is 11 residues long. Trimming removed 5 bases at V and 3 bases at J, with 5 bases between.

On this clone itself: Other nucleotide sequences from this sample produce the same CDR3. V is TRBV4-1 and J is TRBJ2-7; D gene unclear. Trimming left V 2 bases short and J 2 bases short, with 7 bases between. Germline-derived CDR1 and CDR2 are MGHRA and YSYEKL. The CDR3 consists of 13 residues. In DNA, the CDR3 is TGCGCCAGCAGCCAAAGTCCAGCCTACGAGCAGTACTTC. As protein: CASSQSPAYEQYF.

This clone has more than one count but fewer than ten. This rearrangement joins TRBV18 to TRBJ1-5; 8 bases agree with TRBD1. CDR3 length: 13 amino acids. CDR1 and CDR2 from the germline V gene are KGHSH and LQKENI. V shed 2 bases, J shed 6 bases, and the junction held 0 bases outside the gene matches. The CDR3 reads CASSPGTGQPQHF. CDR3 coding DNA: TGTGCCAGCTCACCAGGGACAGGTCAGCCCCAGCATTTT.

The V call is TRBV13, the J call TRBJ1-1; D gene ambiguous. The ends were cut back, 0 bases at V and 5 bases at J, with 13 bases in the middle. Germline CDR1 is PRHDT and CDR2 is FYEKMQ (reference sequence). CDR3 length: 15 residues. CDR3 residues: CASSLGLGGGTEAFF. The DNA of the CDR3 is TGTGCCAGCAGCTTAGGCCTGGGAGGTGGGACTGAAGCTTTCTTT.

The chain links TRBV19 to TRBJ1-2, with no clear D. Germline loops: CDR1 LNHDA, CDR2 SQIVND (reference sequence). This CDR3 has 13 residues. V lost 5 bases and J 2 bases, leaving 9 bases between the germline ends. The CDR3 DNA reads TGTGCCAGTAGTCAAGCGGAGAACTATGGCTACACCTTC. Amino acid sequence: CASSQAENYGYTF.

With regard to this clone: A much bigger clone sits one base away, suggesting this may be a read error. The same CDR3 arises from other DNA sequences in this sample as well. This chain joins TRBV5-4 and TRBJ2-5; D call uncertain. CDR1 is SGHNT and CDR2 is YYREEE in the germline V gene (reference sequence). CDR3 size: 11 residues. The V gene lost 4 bases and the J gene lost 1 base, with 2 bases spanning the gap. CDR3 protein: CASSLQETQYF. For the CDR3, the DNA is TGTGCCAGCAGCCTCCAAGAGACCCAGTACTTC.

The rearrangement joins TRBV5-4 to TRBJ2-5, with TRBD1 matching 8 bases. J gave up 1 base and V 3 bases, and 5 bases lay outside the gene matches. CDR1 and CDR2 from the germline V gene are SGHNT and YYREEE (reference sequence). This CDR3 spans 15 amino acids. CDR3 sequence: CASSSRGLGQETQYF. CDR3 nucleotide sequence: TGTGCCAGCAGCTCCAGGGGGCTCGGCCAAGAGACCCAGTACTTC.

The chain uses TRBV6-1 and TRBJ1-5; D is uncertain. V shed 1 base and J shed 1 base, with 5 bases lying between them. The CDR3 sequence is 14 residues long. CDR1 and CDR2 from the germline V gene are MNHNS and SASEGT. The CDR3 coding sequence is TGTGCCAGCAGTGAAGTTGGCAGCAATCAGCCCCAGCATTTT. Encoded protein: CASSEVGSNQPQHF.

The chain uses TRBV4-1 and TRBJ2-7; 8 bases match TRBD1. Germline CDR1 and CDR2: MGHRA and YSYEKL. This CDR3 spans 14 amino acids. The J segment lost 3 bases and the V segment lost 4 bases, leaving 5 bases of the junction unmatched. CDR3: CASSPAGGVYEQYF. Written as DNA, the CDR3 is TGCGCCAGCAGCCCTGCAGGGGGCGTCTACGAGCAGTACTTC.